This is a list of T cell receptor beta chains from one sample in a study of T-cell memory formation after mild COVID-19. MiXCR, run by TCRdb on the 5' RACE reads, gives a single entry per CDR3 protein. Of about 470,000 distinct CDR3 sequences in the sample, around a sixth were seen once. Input material: PBMCs or a T cell subset sorted from them (not recorded which). The receptor set was obtained from an adult woman who had mild COVID-19 (a few samples of this study predate the infection). Cell type and time point are not known. CDR3s include the opening cysteine and the closing phenylalanine or tryptophan. The order of the fields is V gene, D gene, clone size, J gene, CDR3 DNA, CDR3 protein. The D gene is left open where the match is weak. The size of a clone is reported for some rows only, either as once, few or many, or as a class for expanded clones.

>TRBV12-3/TRBV12-4|NA|few|TRBJ1-2
TGTGCCAGTAGTTTGGGGATGCCAGGGGTTATTAACTATGGCTACACCTTC
CASSLGMPGVINYGYTF
>TRBV4-2|TRBD1|NA|TRBJ2-1
TGTGCCAGCAGCCAAGCCTCACAGGGGATGGGACATGGTGAGCAGTTCTTC
CASSQASQGMGHGEQFF
>TRBV15|NA|NA|TRBJ1-5
TGTGCCACCAGCAAACACCCTTGGCAACCGGAAAAGCCCCAGCATTTT
CATSKHPWQPEKPQHF
>TRBV5-1|TRBD2|NA|TRBJ2-2
TGCGCCAGCAGCCAGCGGGAGACCGGGGAGCTGTTTTTT
CASSQRETGELFF
>TRBV5-4|NA|NA|TRBJ2-2
TGTGCCAGCAGCTCGTTACGGGTCGGGGAGCTGTTTTTT
CASSSLRVGELFF
>TRBV7-9|TRBD1|NA|TRBJ2-3
TGTGCCAGCAGCTTAGCGACTTGGGACAGGGTGTCGTATTTT
CASSLATWDRVSYF
>TRBV7-8|TRBD1|once|TRBJ1-2
TGTGCCAGCAGCGGACAGGGCCCTAACTATGGCTACACCTTC
CASSGQGPNYGYTF
>TRBV7-2|TRBD2|few|TRBJ2-5
TGTGCCAGCAGCCCGACTAGCGGATCAGAGACCCAGTACTTC
CASSPTSGSETQYF
>TRBV4-2|TRBD2|NA|TRBJ2-7
TGTGCCAGCAGCCAAGACGTTGGTAGCGGGACCGCCTACGAGCAGTACTTC
CASSQDVGSGTAYEQYF
>TRBV29-1|TRBD2|few|TRBJ2-5
TGCAGCGTTGCTCGGCGACTAGCGGAGGGATCCGGGTCCCAGTACTTC
CSVARRLAEGSGSQYF
>TRBV7-9|NA|NA|TRBJ1-1
TGTGCCAGCAGCCTCCTAAGATTAGGCACTGAAGCTTTCTTT
CASSLLRLGTEAFF
>TRBV6-2/TRBV6-3|NA|NA|TRBJ2-3
TGTGCCAGCAGTTCGGGACGGACGAACACAGATACGCAGTATTTT
CASSSGRTNTDTQYF
>TRBV3-1|NA|once|TRBJ2-4
TGTGCCAGCAGCCCAGCATTGAAGGATCGAGACATTCAGTACTTC
CASSPALKDRDIQYF
>TRBV3-1|TRBD2|NA|TRBJ2-3
TGTGCCAGCAGCCAAGCGTTAGGAGAAGCGGGAGAGATCACAGATACGCAGTATTTT
CASSQALGEAGEITDTQYF
>TRBV12-3/TRBV12-4|TRBD2|NA|TRBJ2-5
TGTGCCAGCAGTTTTTATAGCGGGGGGGGTCAAGGGACCCAGTACTTC
CASSFYSGGGQGTQYF
>TRBV19|NA|few|TRBJ1-2
TGTGCCAGTAGTGGCCGGACACACCATGGCTACACCTTC
CASSGRTHHGYTF
>TRBV7-3|NA|few|TRBJ1-6
TGTGCCAGCAGCTTAGAACGGAATTCACCCCTCCACTTT
CASSLERNSPLHF
>TRBV7-8|TRBD2|NA|TRBJ2-2
TGTGCCAGCAGCTTCCCAGGGTTAGCGGGGCACACCGGGGAGCTGTTTTTT
CASSFPGLAGHTGELFF
>TRBV7-9|NA|NA|TRBJ2-2
TGTGCCAGCAGTTCACTAACGGGAGCGGACACCGGGGAGCTGTTTTTT
CASSSLTGADTGELFF
>TRBV20-1|NA|NA|TRBJ2-3
TGCAGTGCTAGACTTATCTATGGACGGGGAAACACAGATACGCAGTATTTT
CSARLIYGRGNTDTQYF
>TRBV6-2/TRBV6-3|TRBD2|NA|TRBJ2-1
TGTGCCAGCAGTTCGACTAGCGGGCTTGGGGTCTTC
CASSSTSGLGVF
>TRBV4-3|TRBD1|few|TRBJ1-2
TGCGCCAGCAGCCAAGCCGGGACAGTCCTCTATGGCTACACCTTC
CASSQAGTVLYGYTF
>TRBV20-1|TRBD2|NA|TRBJ2-3
TGCAGTGCTAGACAACTGACTAGCGAAACAGATACGCAGTATTTT
CSARQLTSETDTQYF
>TRBV9|TRBD2|NA|TRBJ2-1
TGTGCCAGCAGCGTCGCCGGGACTAGCGGGGATGAGCAGTTCTTC
CASSVAGTSGDEQFF
>TRBV20-1|TRBD2|many|TRBJ2-5
TGCAGTGCTGCCGGGACTAGCGTCGCAGAGACCCAGTACTTC
CSAAGTSVAETQYF
>TRBV9|NA|NA|TRBJ2-3
TGTGCCAGCAGCCTCCGCCGAGCGGAGGCGGATACGCAGTATTTT
CASSLRRAEADTQYF
>TRBV5-1|TRBD2|NA|TRBJ2-5
TGCGCCAGCAGCCGAAAATGGACTAGCGGGAGTGAGACCCAGTACTTC
CASSRKWTSGSETQYF
>TRBV15|NA|once|TRBJ1-1
TGTGCCTCAACTTCGAACACTGAAGCTTTCTTT
CASTSNTEAFF
>TRBV20-1|NA|NA|TRBJ1-3
TGCAGTGCTAGGATTGGGGGGTTAGGCGGAAACACCATATATTTT
CSARIGGLGGNTIYF
>TRBV12-3/TRBV12-4|NA|few|TRBJ1-2
TGTGCCAGCTCCAGGACTAATCAAGCTAACTATGGCTACACCTTC
CASSRTNQANYGYTF
>TRBV29-1|NA|few|TRBJ2-3
TGCAGCGTTGAAGGAGGGGAGGATACGCAGTATTTT
CSVEGGEDTQYF
>TRBV7-8|NA|NA|TRBJ2-1
TGTGCCAGCAGCTTGTTAAGGGCCGATGAGCAGTTCTTC
CASSLLRADEQFF
>TRBV6-7|NA|few|TRBJ2-1
TGTGCCAGCAGTTACCGTAACGGGAGTTCGGCTGAGCAGTTCTTC
CASSYRNGSSAEQFF
>TRBV18|TRBD2|few|TRBJ2-7
TGTGCCAGCTCACCCCGGGGGGATTACGAGCAGTACTTC
CASSPRGDYEQYF
>TRBV7-9|NA|NA|TRBJ1-3
TGTGCCAGCAGCTTAGAGGGAGGACTGCCCTCTGGAAACACCATATATTTT
CASSLEGGLPSGNTIYF
>TRBV2|NA|NA|TRBJ2-2
TGTGCCAGCACCCTCGAGGGGGGGGCCAAAGTCGGGGAGCTGTTTTTT
CASTLEGGAKVGELFF
>TRBV9|TRBD2|few|TRBJ2-2
TGTGCCAGCAGCGCGGGACTAGCGGAAGGAACCGGGGAGCTGTTTTTT
CASSAGLAEGTGELFF
>TRBV6-6|TRBD1|NA|TRBJ1-4
TGTGCCAGCAGTTCCCCAGGGGGATACTTTTTTTTT
CASSSPGGYFFF
>TRBV5-1|NA|few|TRBJ2-1
TGCGCCAGCAGTGAGGAGGGGCCGGGCAAGCAGTTCTTC
CASSEEGPGKQFF
>TRBV25-1|NA|few|TRBJ2-5
TGTGCCAGCAGTGTTCGAAGACCAGGGTCCGCAGAGACCCAGTACTTC
CASSVRRPGSAETQYF
>TRBV7-6|NA|NA|TRBJ2-5
TGTGCCAGCAGCTTAGTGAGGGGAGAGACCCAGTACTTC
CASSLVRGETQYF
>TRBV7-3|NA|few|TRBJ2-3
TGTGCCAGCAGCTTAAAATTAGGAGGGGGCGCGGCAGATACGCAGTATTTT
CASSLKLGGGAADTQYF
>TRBV6-1|TRBD1|NA|TRBJ1-5
TGTGCCAGCACCTCAGGACAGGGCAATCAGCCCCAGCATTTT
CASTSGQGNQPQHF
>TRBV29-1|TRBD2|many|TRBJ2-5
TGCAGCGGGGTAGCGGGAGGGTTTGAGACCCAGTACTTC
CSGVAGGFETQYF
>TRBV5-1|NA|NA|TRBJ2-1
TGCGCCAGCAGCCCGACCAAACCAGTCTACAATGAGCAGTTCTTC
CASSPTKPVYNEQFF
>TRBV24-1|NA|NA|TRBJ1-1
TGTGCCACTCAGGGGAACACTGAAGCTTTCTTT
CATQGNTEAFF
>TRBV18|TRBD1|few|TRBJ1-1
TGTGCCAGCTCACCACGCTCTGCAGACAGGGTGTGGGGCGAGACTGAAGCTTTCTTT
CASSPRSADRVWGETEAFF
>TRBV7-9|TRBD2|few|TRBJ2-3
TGTGCCAGCAGCTTCCAAGCGGGAGGGCCTTCAGATACGCAGTATTTT
CASSFQAGGPSDTQYF
>TRBV20-1|NA|NA|TRBJ2-7
TGCAGTGCTAGAGCGGGTTGGGGGGCCTACGAGCAGTACTTC
CSARAGWGAYEQYF
>TRBV7-9|TRBD1|NA|TRBJ2-5
TGTGCCAGCAGCTTACCCCAGGGACAGGGTCAAGAGACCCAGTACTTC
CASSLPQGQGQETQYF
>TRBV6-2/TRBV6-3|NA|many|TRBJ2-1
TGTGCCAGCAAGAAATACAATGAGCAGTTCTTC
CASKKYNEQFF
>TRBV6-1|NA|NA|TRBJ1-2
TGTGCCAGCAGCAAACCGGGGACACTGAGAGGCTACACCTTC
CASSKPGTLRGYTF